The TCR beta chain described here comes from a study of blood T cell repertoires in COVID-19. Study-level information: T cells, B-cell-depleted T cells, or PBMCs provided the cDNA or gDNA that served as material.

Germline V gene data show CDR1 as SGHAT and CDR2 as FQNNGV. Trimming left V 8 bases short and J 8 bases short, with 18 bases between. The CDR3 spans 13 residues. Method: immunoSEQ multiplex PCR; TCRdb's copy keeps in-frame clones and lacks some. The data show a few hundred thousand clones, 70% to 85% seen once. This sequence originates from a man aged 40-50 years who had recovered from COVID-19. This chain joins TRBV11-2 and TRBJ1-1, with D tentatively TRBD1 (6 bases). The sequencing input was peripheral blood. CDR3 in amino acids: CASGIGGGSEAFF. The DNA of the CDR3 is TGTGCCAGCGGGATAGGGGGGGGATCGGAAGCTTTCTTT.